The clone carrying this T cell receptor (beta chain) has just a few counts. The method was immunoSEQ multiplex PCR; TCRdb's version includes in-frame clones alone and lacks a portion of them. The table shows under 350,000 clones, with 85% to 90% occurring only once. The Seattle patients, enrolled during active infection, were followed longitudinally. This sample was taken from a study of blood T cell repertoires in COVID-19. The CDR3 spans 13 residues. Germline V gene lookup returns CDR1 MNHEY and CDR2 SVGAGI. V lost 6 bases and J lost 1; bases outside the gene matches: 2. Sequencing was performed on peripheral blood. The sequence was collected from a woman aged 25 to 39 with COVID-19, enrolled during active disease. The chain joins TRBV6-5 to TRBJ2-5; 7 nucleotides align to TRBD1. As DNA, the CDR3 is TGTGCCAGCAGCGGGACAGCCCAAGAGACCCAGTACTTC. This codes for CASSGTAQETQYF.